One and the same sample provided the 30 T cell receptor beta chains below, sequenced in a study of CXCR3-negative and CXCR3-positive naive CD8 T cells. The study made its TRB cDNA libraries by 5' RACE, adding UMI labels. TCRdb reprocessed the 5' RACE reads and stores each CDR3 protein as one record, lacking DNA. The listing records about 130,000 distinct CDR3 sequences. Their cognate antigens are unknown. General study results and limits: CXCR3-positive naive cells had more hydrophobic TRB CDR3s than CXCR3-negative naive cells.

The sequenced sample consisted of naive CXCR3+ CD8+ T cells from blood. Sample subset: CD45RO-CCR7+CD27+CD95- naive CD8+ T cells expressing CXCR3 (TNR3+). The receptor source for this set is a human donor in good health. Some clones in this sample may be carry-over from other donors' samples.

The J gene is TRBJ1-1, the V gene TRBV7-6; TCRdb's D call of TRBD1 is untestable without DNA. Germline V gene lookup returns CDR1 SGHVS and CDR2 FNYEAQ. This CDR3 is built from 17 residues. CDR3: CASSSVSGQTKNTEAFF.

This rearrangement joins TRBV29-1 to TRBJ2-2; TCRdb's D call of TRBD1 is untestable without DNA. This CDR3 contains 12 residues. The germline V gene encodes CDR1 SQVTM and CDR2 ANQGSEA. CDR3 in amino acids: CSVAGDNGELFF.

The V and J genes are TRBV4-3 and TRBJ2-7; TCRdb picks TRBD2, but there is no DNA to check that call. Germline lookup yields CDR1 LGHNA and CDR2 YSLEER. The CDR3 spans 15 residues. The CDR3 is CASSQAVLAGDEQYF.

The CDR3 sequence: CSVVGHRDTYEQYF. The V and J genes are TRBV29-1 and TRBJ2-7; absent DNA, TCRdb's TRBD1 call cannot be checked. Looked up from germline, CDR1 is SQVTM and CDR2 is ANQGSEA. This CDR3 contains 14 residues.

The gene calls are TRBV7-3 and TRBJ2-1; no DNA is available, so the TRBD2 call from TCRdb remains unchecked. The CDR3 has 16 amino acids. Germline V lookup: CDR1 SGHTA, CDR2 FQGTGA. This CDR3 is CASSLSGGPVYNEQFF.

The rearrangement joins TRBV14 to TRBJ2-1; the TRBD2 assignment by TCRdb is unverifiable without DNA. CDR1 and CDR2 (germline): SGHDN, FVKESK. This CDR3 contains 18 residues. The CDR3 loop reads CASSVTSGRVSSYNEQFF.

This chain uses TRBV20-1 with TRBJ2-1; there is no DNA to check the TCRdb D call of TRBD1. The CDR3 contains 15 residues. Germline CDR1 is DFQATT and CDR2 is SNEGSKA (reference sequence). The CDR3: CSARDMAGEDNEQFF.

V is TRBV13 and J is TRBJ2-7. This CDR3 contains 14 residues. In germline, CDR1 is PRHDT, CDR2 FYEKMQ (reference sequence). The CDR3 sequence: CASSLGLRVEEQYF.

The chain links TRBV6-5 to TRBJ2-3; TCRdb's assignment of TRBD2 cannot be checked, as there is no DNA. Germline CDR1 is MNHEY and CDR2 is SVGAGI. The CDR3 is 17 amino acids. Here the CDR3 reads CASSGYQTSGGPDTQYF.

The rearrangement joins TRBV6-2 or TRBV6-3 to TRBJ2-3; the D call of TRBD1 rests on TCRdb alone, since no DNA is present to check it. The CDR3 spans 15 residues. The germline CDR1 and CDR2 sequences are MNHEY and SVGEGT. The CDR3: CASRPGTGAKDTQYF.

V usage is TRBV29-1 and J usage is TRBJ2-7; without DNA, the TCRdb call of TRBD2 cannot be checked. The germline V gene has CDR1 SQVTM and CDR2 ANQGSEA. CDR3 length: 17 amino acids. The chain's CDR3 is CSVEDTRASSGSYEQYF.

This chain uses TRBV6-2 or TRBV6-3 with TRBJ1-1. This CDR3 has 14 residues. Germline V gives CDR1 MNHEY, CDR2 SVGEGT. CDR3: CASSYSRQNTEAFF.

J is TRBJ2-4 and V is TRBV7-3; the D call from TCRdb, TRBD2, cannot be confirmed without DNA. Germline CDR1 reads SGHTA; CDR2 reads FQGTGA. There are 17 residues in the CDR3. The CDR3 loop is CASSLTWARIAKNIQYF.

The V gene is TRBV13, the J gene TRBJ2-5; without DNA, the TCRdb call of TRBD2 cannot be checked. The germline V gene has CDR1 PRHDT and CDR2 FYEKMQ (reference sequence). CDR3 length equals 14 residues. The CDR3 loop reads CASSPTASGETQYF.

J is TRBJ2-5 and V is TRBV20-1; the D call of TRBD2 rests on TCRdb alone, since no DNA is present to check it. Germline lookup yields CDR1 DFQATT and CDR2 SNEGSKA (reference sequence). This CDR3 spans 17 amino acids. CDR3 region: CSARGLAGDTVGETQYF.

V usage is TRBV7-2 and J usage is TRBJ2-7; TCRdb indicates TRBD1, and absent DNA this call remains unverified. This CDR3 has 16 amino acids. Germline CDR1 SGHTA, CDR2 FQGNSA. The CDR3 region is CASSQPAGQGGYEQYF.

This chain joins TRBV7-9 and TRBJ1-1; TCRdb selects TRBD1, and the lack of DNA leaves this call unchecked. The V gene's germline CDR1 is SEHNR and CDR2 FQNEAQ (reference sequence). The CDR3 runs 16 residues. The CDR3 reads CASSLAAGGMNTEAFF.

The CDR3 loop reads CGSGQVGDTQYF. The chain carries TRBV11-2 and TRBJ2-3; TCRdb lists TRBD1, though no DNA is available to test this call. Germline loops: CDR1 SGHAT, CDR2 FQNNGV. The CDR3 loop spans 12 amino acids. Combining the CDR3 with reference TRBV11-2 and TRBJ2-3 gives the whole variable domain EAGVAQSPRYKIIEKRQSVAFWCNPISGHATLYWYQQILGQGPKLLIQFQNNGVVDDSQLPKDRFSAERLKGVDSTLKIQPAKLEDSAVYLCGSGQVGDTQYFGPGTRLTVL.

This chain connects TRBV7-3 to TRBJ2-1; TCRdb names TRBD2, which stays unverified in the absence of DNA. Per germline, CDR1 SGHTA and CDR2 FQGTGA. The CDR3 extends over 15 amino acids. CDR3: CATSPRTDAYNEQFF.

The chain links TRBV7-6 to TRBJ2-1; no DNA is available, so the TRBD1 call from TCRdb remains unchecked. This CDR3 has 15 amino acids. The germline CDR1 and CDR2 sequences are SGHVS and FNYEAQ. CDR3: CASSLGQGAANEKFF.

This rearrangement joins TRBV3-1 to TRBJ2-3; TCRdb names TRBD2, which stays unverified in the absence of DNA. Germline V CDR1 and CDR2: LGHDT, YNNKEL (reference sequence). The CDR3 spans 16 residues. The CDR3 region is CASSQGARAGTDTQYF.

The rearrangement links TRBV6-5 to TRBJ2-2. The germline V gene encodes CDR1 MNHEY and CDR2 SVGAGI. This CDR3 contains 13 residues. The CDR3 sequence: CASSYSRTGELFF.

The CDR3 spells CAIRGGDSYEQYF. This chain links TRBV10-3 with TRBJ2-7; absent DNA, TCRdb's TRBD1 call cannot be checked. The CDR3 extends over 13 amino acids. Germline-derived CDR1 and CDR2 are ENHRY and SYGVKD.

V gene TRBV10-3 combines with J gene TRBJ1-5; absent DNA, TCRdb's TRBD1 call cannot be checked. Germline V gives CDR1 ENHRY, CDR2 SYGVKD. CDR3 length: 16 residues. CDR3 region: CAISEFPGTDNQPQHF.

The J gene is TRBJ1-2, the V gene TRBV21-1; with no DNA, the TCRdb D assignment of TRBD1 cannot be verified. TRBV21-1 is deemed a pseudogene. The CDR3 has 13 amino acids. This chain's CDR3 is CASSKGQGAGYTF.

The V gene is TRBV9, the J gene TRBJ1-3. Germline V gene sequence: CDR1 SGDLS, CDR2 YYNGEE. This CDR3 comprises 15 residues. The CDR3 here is CASICSREVGNTIYF. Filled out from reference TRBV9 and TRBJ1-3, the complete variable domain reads DSGVTQTPKHLITATGQRVTLRCSPRSGDLSVYWYQQSLDQGLQFLIQYYNGEERAKGNILERFSAQQFPDLHSELNLSSLELGDSALYFCASICSREVGNTIYFGEGSWLTVV.

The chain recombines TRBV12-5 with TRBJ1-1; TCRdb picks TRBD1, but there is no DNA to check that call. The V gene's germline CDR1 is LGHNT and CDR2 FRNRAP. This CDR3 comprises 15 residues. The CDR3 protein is CASGSPTALNTEAFF.

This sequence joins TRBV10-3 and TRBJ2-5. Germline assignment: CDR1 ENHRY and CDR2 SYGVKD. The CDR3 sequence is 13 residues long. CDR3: CAISESSDETQYF.

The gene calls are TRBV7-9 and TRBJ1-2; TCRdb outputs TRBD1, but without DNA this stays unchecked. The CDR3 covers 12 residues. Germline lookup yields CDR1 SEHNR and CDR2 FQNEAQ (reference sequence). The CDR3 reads CATPGLDYGYTF.

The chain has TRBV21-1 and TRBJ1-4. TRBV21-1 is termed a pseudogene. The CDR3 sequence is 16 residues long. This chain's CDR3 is CARYRPSGRTNEKLFF.